This TCR beta chain was documented in a study of Ad26.COV2.S vaccination and SARS-CoV-2 variants. Findings and limits, study-wide: A substantial breadth of spike-specific CD8+ and CD4+ T cell responses after vaccination has been reported.

A note on this clone: As yet, its antigen is unknown.

Repertoires were generated with immunoSEQ multiplex PCR, while TCRdb's copy carries only in-frame clones and drops some. The sample gives 380,000 or so clones, about 89% of which show up once; approximately 4.5% is in the top ten. Treatment of the sample: around 19 received Ad26.COV2.S at low or high dose, single or two shots; 5 received placebo; per-sample allocation not given. Following the first vaccine or placebo injection, samples were taken on day 63. This vaccine is an Ad26 vector that expresses the Wuhan-strain SARS-CoV-2 spike. Sequenced here: peripheral blood, sampled in a trial of Ad26.COV2.S vaccine versus placebo. The sequence was collected from a person between 18 and 65 years old who received the Ad26.COV2.S COVID-19 vaccine or a placebo.

The CDR3 DNA reads as TGTGCCAGCAGTGTTGGGACAGGGTTTGGAAACACCATATATTTT. Its translation: CASSVGTGFGNTIYF. V gene TRBV2 combines with J gene TRBJ1-3; TRBD1 matches at 9 bases. Germline V CDR1 and CDR2: SNHLY, FYNNEI. Unmatched junction bases numbered 4, after V lost 4 bases and J lost 3 bases. This CDR3 has 15 residues. The whole variable domain, filled in from reference TRBV2 and TRBJ1-3, reads EPEVTQTPSHQVTQMGQEVILRCVPISNHLYFYWYRQILGQKVEFLVSFYNNEISEKSEIFDDQFSVERPDGSNFTLKIRSTKLEDSAMYFCASSVGTGFGNTIYFGEGSWLTVV.